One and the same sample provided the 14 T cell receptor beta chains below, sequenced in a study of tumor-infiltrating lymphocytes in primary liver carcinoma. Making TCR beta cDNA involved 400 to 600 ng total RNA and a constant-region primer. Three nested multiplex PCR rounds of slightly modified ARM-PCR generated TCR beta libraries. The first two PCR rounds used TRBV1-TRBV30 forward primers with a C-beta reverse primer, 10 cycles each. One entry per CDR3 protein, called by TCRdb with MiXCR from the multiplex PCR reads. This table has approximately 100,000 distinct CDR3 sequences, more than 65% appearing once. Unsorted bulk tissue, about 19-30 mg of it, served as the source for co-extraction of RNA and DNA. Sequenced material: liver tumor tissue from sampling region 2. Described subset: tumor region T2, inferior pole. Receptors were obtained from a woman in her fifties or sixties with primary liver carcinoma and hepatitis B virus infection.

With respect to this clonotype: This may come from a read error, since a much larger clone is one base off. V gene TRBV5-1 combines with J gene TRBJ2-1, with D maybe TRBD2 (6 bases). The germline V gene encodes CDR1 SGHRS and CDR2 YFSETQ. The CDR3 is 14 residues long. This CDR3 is CASREGLAYNKQFF. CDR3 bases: TGCGCCAGCAGAGAGGGACTGGCCTACAATAAGCAGTTCTTC.

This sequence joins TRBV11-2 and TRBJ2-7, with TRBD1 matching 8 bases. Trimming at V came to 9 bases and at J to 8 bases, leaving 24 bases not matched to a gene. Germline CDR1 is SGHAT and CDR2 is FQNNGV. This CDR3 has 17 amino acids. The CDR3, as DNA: TGTGCCAGTAGAGAGCGACTAGTGGGAGGCCCAGGGGGCAAGCAGTACTTC. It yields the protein CASRERLVGGPGGKQYF. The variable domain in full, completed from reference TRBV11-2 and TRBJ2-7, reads EAGVAQSPRYKIIEKRQSVAFWCNPISGHATLYWYQQILGQGPKLLIQFQNNGVVDDSQLPKDRFSAERLKGVDSTLKIQPAKLEDSAVYLCASRERLVGGPGGKQYFGPGTRLTVT.

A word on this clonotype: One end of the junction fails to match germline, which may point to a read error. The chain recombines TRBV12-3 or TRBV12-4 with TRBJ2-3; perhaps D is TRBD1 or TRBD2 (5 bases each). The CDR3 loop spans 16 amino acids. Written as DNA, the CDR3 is TGCGCCAGCAGTGACGTAGGGCCAGGGAGAGCCCATACGCAGTATTTT. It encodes CASSDVGPGRAHTQYF.

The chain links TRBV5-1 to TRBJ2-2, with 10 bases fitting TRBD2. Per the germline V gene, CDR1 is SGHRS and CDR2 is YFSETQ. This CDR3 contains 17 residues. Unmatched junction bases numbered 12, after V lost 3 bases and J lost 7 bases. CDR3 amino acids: CASSSGSGRLENGELFF. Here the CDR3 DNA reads TGCGCCAGCAGCTCGGGTAGCGGGAGGCTAGAGAACGGGGAGCTGTTTTTT.

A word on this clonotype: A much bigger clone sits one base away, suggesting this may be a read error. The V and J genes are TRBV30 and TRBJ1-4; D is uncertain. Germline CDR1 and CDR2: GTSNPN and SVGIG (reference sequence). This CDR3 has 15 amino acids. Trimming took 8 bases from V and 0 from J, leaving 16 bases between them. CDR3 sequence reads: CARNNLGATNEKLFF. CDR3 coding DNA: TGTGCCCGGAATAACCTTGGGGCAACTAATGAAAAACTGTTTTTT.

CDR3 coding DNA: TGTGCCAGCAGCTTAAACGGGGGGGGGGAAAGACAGTTCTTC. This encodes CASSLNGGGERQFF. This chain joins TRBV11-1 and TRBJ2-1; 8 bases match TRBD2. Germline CDR1 and CDR2: SGHAT and FQDESV (reference sequence). The CDR3 covers 14 residues. With V trimmed by 2 bases and J by 13 bases, 10 bases remained unmatched.

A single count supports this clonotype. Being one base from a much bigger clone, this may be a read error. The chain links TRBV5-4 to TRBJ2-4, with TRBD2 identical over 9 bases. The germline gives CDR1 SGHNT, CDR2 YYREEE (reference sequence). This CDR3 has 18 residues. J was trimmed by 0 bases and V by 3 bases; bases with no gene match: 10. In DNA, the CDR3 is TGTGCCAGCAGCTGGACCGAAGGCGGGAGGGAAGCCAAAAACATTCAGTACTTC. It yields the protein CASSWTEGGREAKNIQYF.

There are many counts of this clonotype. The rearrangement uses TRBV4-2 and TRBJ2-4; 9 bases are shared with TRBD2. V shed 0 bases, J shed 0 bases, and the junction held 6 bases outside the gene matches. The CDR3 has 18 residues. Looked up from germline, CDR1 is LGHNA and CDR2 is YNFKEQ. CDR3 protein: CASSQDVSGSGAKNIQYF. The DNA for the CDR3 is TGTGCCAGCAGCCAAGATGTTAGCGGGAGCGGAGCCAAAAACATTCAGTACTTC.

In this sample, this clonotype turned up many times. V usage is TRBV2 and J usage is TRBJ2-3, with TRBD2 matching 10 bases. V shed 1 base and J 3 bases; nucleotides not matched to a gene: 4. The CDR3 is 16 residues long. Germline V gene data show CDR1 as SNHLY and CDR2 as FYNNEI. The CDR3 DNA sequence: TGTGCCAGCAGTGAAGGTGTTAGCGGGAGGACAGATACGCAGTATTTT. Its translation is CASSEGVSGRTDTQYF.

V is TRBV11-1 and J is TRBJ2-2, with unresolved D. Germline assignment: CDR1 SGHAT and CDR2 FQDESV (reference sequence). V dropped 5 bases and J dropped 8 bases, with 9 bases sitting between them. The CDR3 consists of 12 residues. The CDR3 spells CASSPLPGELFF. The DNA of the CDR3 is TGTGCCAGCAGCCCACTACCAGGGGAGCTGTTTTTT.

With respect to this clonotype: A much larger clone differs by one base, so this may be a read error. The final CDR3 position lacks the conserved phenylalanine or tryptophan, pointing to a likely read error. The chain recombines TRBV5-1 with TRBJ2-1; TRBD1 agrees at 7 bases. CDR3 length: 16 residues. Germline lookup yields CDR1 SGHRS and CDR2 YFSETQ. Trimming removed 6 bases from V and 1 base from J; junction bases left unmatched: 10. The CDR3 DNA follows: TGCGCCAGCATCGGGACAGCCGCTAGGTCCTACAATGAGCAGTTCCTC. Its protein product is CASIGTAARSYNEQFL.

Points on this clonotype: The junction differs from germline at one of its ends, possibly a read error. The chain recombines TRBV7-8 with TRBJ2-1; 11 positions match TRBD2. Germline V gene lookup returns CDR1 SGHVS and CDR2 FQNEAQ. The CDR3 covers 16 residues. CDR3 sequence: CTSSSSASGRMNEQFF. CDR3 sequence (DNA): TGTACCAGCAGCTCCAGCGCTAGCGGGAGGATGAATGAGCAGTTCTTC.

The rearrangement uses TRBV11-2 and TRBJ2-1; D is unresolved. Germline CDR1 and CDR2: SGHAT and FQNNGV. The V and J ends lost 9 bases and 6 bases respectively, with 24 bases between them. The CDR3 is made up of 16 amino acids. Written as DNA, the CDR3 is TGTGCCAGTAGCCGGCTAGACCCCGAGGTTGCCAATGAGCAGTTCTTC. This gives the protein CASSRLDPEVANEQFF. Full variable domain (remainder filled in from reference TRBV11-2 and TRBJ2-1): EAGVAQSPRYKIIEKRQSVAFWCNPISGHATLYWYQQILGQGPKLLIQFQNNGVVDDSQLPKDRFSAERLKGVDSTLKIQPAKLEDSAVYLCASSRLDPEVANEQFFGPGTRLTVL.

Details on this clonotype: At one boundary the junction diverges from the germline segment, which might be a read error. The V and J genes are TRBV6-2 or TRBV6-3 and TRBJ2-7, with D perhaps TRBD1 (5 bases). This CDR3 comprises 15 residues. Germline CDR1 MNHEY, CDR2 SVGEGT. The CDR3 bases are TGTGCCAGCACCTTTCGACTGGGGCGAAATTACGATCAGTACTTC. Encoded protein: CASTFRLGRNYDQYF.